The 12 T cell receptor beta chains in this list originate from one sample, sequenced in a study of blood T cell repertoires in COVID-19. Profiled with immunoSEQ multiplex PCR; TCRdb holds only in-frame clones, not every one. Among some 300,000 clones listed, more than 90% were seen once. The sequencing input was PBMCs or T cells enriched from blood (not recorded which). All receptors derive from a woman in her thirties who had been exposed to COVID-19.

This chain uses TRBV5-4 with TRBJ2-3, with D possibly being TRBD2 (6 bases). Trimming stripped 4 bases from V and 2 bases from J, with 17 bases between. This CDR3 has 16 residues. Looked up from germline, CDR1 is SGHNT and CDR2 is YYREEE (reference sequence). CDR3 sequence: CASSTRPSDLTDTQYF. CDR3 nucleotides: TGTGCCAGCAGCACGCGCCCTAGCGATCTCACAGATACGCAGTATTTT.

V is TRBV4-2 and J is TRBJ1-5; 7 bases are shared with TRBD1. The J segment lost 3 bases and the V segment lost 2 bases, leaving 7 bases of the junction unmatched. In germline, CDR1 is LGHNA, CDR2 YNFKEQ. The CDR3 consists of 16 residues. DNA for the CDR3: TGTGCCAGCAGCCAATGGGACAGTGGTACCAATCAGCCCCAGCATTTT. It yields the protein CASSQWDSGTNQPQHF.

This rearrangement joins TRBV5-5 to TRBJ1-5, with 9 bases fitting TRBD1. The CDR3 loop spans 15 amino acids. V gave up 4 bases and J gave up 2 bases; unmatched junction bases: 4. From germline, CDR1 is SGHKS and CDR2 YYEKEE (reference sequence). CDR3 in amino acids: CASSVTGGRNQPQHF. The CDR3 coding sequence is TGTGCCAGCAGCGTGACAGGGGGGCGCAATCAGCCCCAGCATTTT.

In its sample, this clone was seen once. This chain connects TRBV5-1 to TRBJ1-2, with 10 bases matching TRBD1. Germline V gene sequence: CDR1 SGHRS, CDR2 YFSETQ. Trimming took 3 bases from V and 4 from J; bases not matched to a gene: 3. This CDR3 contains 14 residues. Here the CDR3 reads CASSWTGGPYGYTF. CDR3 bases: TGCGCCAGCAGCTGGACAGGGGGGCCCTATGGCTACACCTTC.

V gene TRBV6-5 combines with J gene TRBJ1-2; 7 bases map to TRBD1. V was pared by 11 bases and J by 0 bases, with 3 bases of the junction left unmatched. Per germline, CDR1 MNHEY and CDR2 SVGAGI. The CDR3 length is 12 residues. CDR3 amino acids: CAYGQANYGYTF. The CDR3 coding sequence is TGTGCCTACGGACAGGCTAACTATGGCTACACCTTC.

V is TRBV7-2 and J is TRBJ2-2; the D gene is possibly TRBD1 (5 bases). The CDR3 consists of 12 residues. Trimming removed 3 bases from V and 8 bases from J, with 7 bases in between. CDR1 is SGHTA, CDR2 FQGNSA, per germline. CDR3 amino acids: CASSFTGGELFF. CDR3 DNA sequence: TGTGCCAGCAGCTTCACAGGAGGGGAGCTGTTTTTT. The variable domain in full, with the rest retrieved from reference TRBV7-2 and TRBJ2-2, is GAGVSQSPSNKVTEKGKDVELRCDPISGHTALYWYRQSLGQGLEFLIYFQGNSAPDKSGLPSDRFSAERTGGSVSTLTIQRTQQEDSAVYLCASSFTGGELFFGEGSRLTVL.

This chain connects TRBV7-2 to TRBJ2-1; 10 nucleotides match TRBD2. Germline V gene data show CDR1 as SGHTA and CDR2 as FQGNSA. V shed 1 base and J 10 bases; nucleotides not matched to a gene: 7. The CDR3 totals 15 residues. CDR3 in amino acids: CASSLVSGGAKEQFF. The CDR3 DNA reads as TGTGCCAGCAGCTTAGTGAGCGGGGGGGCCAAAGAGCAGTTCTTC. Full variable domain (missing parts from reference TRBV7-2 and TRBJ2-1): GAGVSQSPSNKVTEKGKDVELRCDPISGHTALYWYRQSLGQGLEFLIYFQGNSAPDKSGLPSDRFSAERTGGSVSTLTIQRTQQEDSAVYLCASSLVSGGAKEQFFGPGTRLTVL.

The V call is TRBV12-3 or TRBV12-4, the J call TRBJ2-7; TRBD2 aligns across 11 bases. The CDR3 extends over 13 amino acids. Unmatched junction bases numbered 1, after V lost 2 bases and J lost 7 bases. The CDR3 here is CASSLRLAGEQYF. DNA for the CDR3: TGTGCCAGCAGTTTACGACTAGCGGGGGAGCAGTACTTC.

CDR3 bases: TGTGCCAGCAGGAACTCGGGAGCAACTAATGAAAAACTGTTTTTT. Translated, it gives CASRNSGATNEKLFF. The chain uses TRBV7-9 and TRBJ1-4; D not resolved. The CDR3 contains 15 residues. Germline CDR1 reads SEHNR; CDR2 reads FQNEAQ (reference sequence). The ends were cut back, 6 bases at V and 0 bases at J, with 11 bases in the middle.

With respect to this clone: Germline and junction disagree at one end, which may indicate a read error. The J gene is TRBJ2-1, the V gene TRBV12-3 or TRBV12-4; D is uncertain. The length of the CDR3 is 12 residues. The CDR3 spells CASSYPYNEQFF. The DNA of the CDR3 is TGTGCCAGCAGTTACCCCTATAATGAGCAGTTCTTC.

J is TRBJ2-2 and V is TRBV24-1; 10 bases fit TRBD1. Germline CDR1 and CDR2: KGHDR and SFDVKD. V gave up 0 bases and J gave up 5 bases; unmatched junction bases: 5. This CDR3 contains 17 residues. The CDR3 reads CATSDLGTGVGTGELFF. CDR3 nucleotide sequence: TGTGCCACCAGTGATTTGGGGACAGGGGTCGGGACCGGGGAGCTGTTTTTT.

V and J are TRBV19 and TRBJ2-7; maybe TRBD1 (5 bases). This CDR3 has 12 residues. CDR1 LNHDA and CDR2 SQIVND come from the germline V gene (reference sequence). V shed 3 bases and J shed 5 bases, with 8 bases lying between them. The CDR3 bases are TGTGCCAGTAGTATCTTAGGGGACGAGCAGTACTTC. Translating gives CASSILGDEQYF.